This T cell receptor beta chain was sequenced for a study of response to subunit inactivated influenza vaccine. Overall study findings and caveats: Few additional T cells are recruited per seasonal influenza vaccination, authors suggested.

This clonotype was found many times. Its antigen remains unknown. TCRdb redid the calling of the RT-PCR reads with MiXCR, one entry per CDR3 protein. The data contain around 580,000 distinct CDR3 sequences, over 9.5% of them seen just once; the ten biggest clones take up 10%. The CDR3 runs 11 residues. Germline CDR1 is DFQATT and CDR2 is SNEGSKA (reference sequence). Trimming left V 6 bases short and J 3 bases short, with 9 bases between. The source material was PBMCs from blood, sampled on the day of vaccination. The TCR was taken from a man aged 50 or older who received an inactivated influenza vaccine. V usage is TRBV20-1 and J usage is TRBJ2-7; D perhaps matches TRBD1 (6 bases). CDR3 in amino acids: CSARQDYEQYF. CDR3 nucleotides: TGCAGTGCCCGACAGGACTACGAGCAGTACTTC.